Listed below are T cell receptor beta chains from one sample, sequenced in a study of regulatory T cells in long-lasting Graves disease. TCRdb recomputed calls from the multiplex PCR reads with MiXCR, one row per CDR3 protein. The table lists about 560,000 distinct CDR3 sequences, 15% to 20% of them singletons, with 12% in the top ten. These same data were also listed under a study on T cells in Graves' hyperthyroidism and ophthalmopathy.

The starting material was peripheral blood mononuclear cells (PBMCs), obtained at new diagnosis, from a patient treated with antithyroid drugs. Receptors were obtained from a man between 18 and 29 years old with Graves disease. CDR3s include the opening cysteine and the closing phenylalanine or tryptophan. The D gene is left open where the match is weak. A row's size may be missing; if present it is once, few, many or a size class.

clone_size	j_call	v_call	d_call	cdr3_length	cdr3_aa	cdr3_nt
few	TRBJ2-5	TRBV6-4	-	14	CASSPDRLSETQYF	TGTGCCAGCAGCCCCGACAGGCTCTCGGAGACCCAGTACTTC
many	TRBJ1-1	TRBV2	-	13	CASRTGRNTEAFF	TGTGCCAGCAGAACAGGCCGGAACACTGAAGCTTTCTTT
-	TRBJ1-2	TRBV4-1	TRBD1	21	CASSQVPGQGLGPDLNYGYTF	TGCGCCAGCAGCCAAGTCCCGGGACAGGGGTTAGGACCAGACCTTAACTATGGCTACACCTTC
many	TRBJ2-3	TRBV27	TRBD2	16	CASSMGLAASTDTQYF	TGTGCCAGCAGTATGGGACTAGCGGCTTCCACAGATACGCAGTATTTT
many	TRBJ2-3	TRBV3-1	-	13	CAASGGPRDTQYF	TGTGCCGCGAGCGGAGGCCCCAGGGATACGCAGTATTTT
few	TRBJ2-5	TRBV18	-	13	CASSLKGQETQYF	TGTGCCAGCTCACTGAAGGGGCAAGAGACCCAGTACTTC
many	TRBJ2-1	TRBV3-1	TRBD1	15	CASSYAGQGNNEQFF	TGTGCCAGCAGTTACGCAGGACAGGGGAACAATGAGCAGTTCTTC
many	TRBJ2-7	TRBV28	-	13	CASSLWDIYEQYF	TGTGCCAGCAGTCTCTGGGACATCTACGAGCAGTACTTC
many	TRBJ2-7	TRBV7-9	-	12	CASSRTDYEQYF	TGTGCCAGCAGCCGGACAGACTACGAGCAGTACTTC
few	TRBJ1-5	TRBV28	-	14	CASSSSISNQPQHF	TGTGCCAGCAGCTCCAGTATCAGCAATCAGCCCCAGCATTTT
-	TRBJ2-7	TRBV29-1	-	13	CSVEDTVSHEQYF	TGCAGCGTTGAAGACACAGTTTCCCACGAGCAGTACTTC
-	TRBJ1-2	TRBV28	-	13	CASSFVGDWGYTF	TGTGCCAGCAGTTTCGTGGGGGATTGGGGCTACACCTTC
many	TRBJ2-7	TRBV29-1	TRBD2	14	CSVVTSVNSYEQYF	TGCAGCGTTGTTACTAGCGTAAACTCCTACGAGCAGTACTTC
few	TRBJ2-5	TRBV27	-	14	CASSSRQTLETQYF	TGTGCCAGCAGTTCCCGACAGACTTTAGAGACCCAGTACTTC
many	TRBJ1-1	TRBV12-3/TRBV12-4	TRBD1	15	CASGGTGLSNTEAFF	TGTGCCAGTGGGGGGACAGGGTTAAGTAACACTGAAGCTTTCTTT
-	TRBJ2-7	TRBV7-3	-	14	CASSPRSGTREQYF	TGTGCCAGCAGCCCTCGCTCCGGGACTCGCGAGCAGTACTTC
-	TRBJ2-3	TRBV19	TRBD2	15	CATKPGLADTDTQYF	TGTGCCACCAAACCGGGACTAGCGGACACAGATACGCAGTATTTT